This T cell receptor (beta chain) was obtained from a study of blood T cell repertoires in COVID-19. Study information: COVID-19 samples from acute and convalescent phases originated in the United States, Italy and Spain.

Germline V lookup: CDR1 MDHEN, CDR2 SYDVKM. The CDR3 runs 15 residues. Trimming removed 6 bases from V and 4 bases from J, with 13 bases in between. Using immunoSEQ multiplex PCR, the repertoire was profiled, and TCRdb retains in-frame clones only, with some absent. Of approximately 45,000 clones in the sample, roughly 86% are singletons; the top ten hold under 6%. This clone has more than one count but fewer than ten. The TCR comes from a man in his forties with active COVID-19. The specimen sequenced was peripheral blood. The gene calls are TRBV28 and TRBJ1-6, with D perhaps matching TRBD1 (5 bases). The CDR3 coding sequence is TGTGCCAGCAGAAAAAACACAGGTTATAATTCACCCCTCCACTTT. It specifies CASRKNTGYNSPLHF.